This T cell receptor (beta chain) was identified during a study of STAT3 mutations in large granular lymphocyte leukemia. Study information: Roughly half of the longitudinally sequenced T-LGLL patients carried detectable canonical activating STAT3 mutations. Study findings and constraints: All newly emerging clones after therapy were STAT3 wild type. In some patients, a small highly pathogenic clone possibly went undetected. At least one immunodominant TCR beta clonotype appeared in every T-cell large granular lymphocyte leukemia patient.

Method: immunoSEQ multiplex PCR; TCRdb's copy keeps in-frame clones and lacks some. The sample includes 20,000 or so clones, 80% to 95% seen only once; the top ten take roughly 46%. This clone counts as medium-sized. Antigen unknown. This TCR derives from a man aged 60 to 75 with T-cell large granular lymphocyte leukemia. Some clones in this sample may be carry-over from other donors' samples. Sequenced input: peripheral blood mononuclear cells.

The CDR3 here is CASSFTGEQPQHF. The DNA of the CDR3 is TGTGCCAGCAGCTTTACAGGGGAACAGCCCCAGCATTTT. The V gene is TRBV7-2, the J gene TRBJ1-5, with 7 bases that match TRBD1. Germline CDR1 and CDR2: SGHTA and FQGNSA. The V and J ends lost 3 bases and 7 bases, in that order; junction bases with no gene match: 3. This CDR3 has 13 residues. Full variable domain (rest looked up from reference TRBV7-2 and TRBJ1-5): GAGVSQSPSNKVTEKGKDVELRCDPISGHTALYWYRQSLGQGLEFLIYFQGNSAPDKSGLPSDRFSAERTGGSVSTLTIQRTQQEDSAVYLCASSFTGEQPQHFGDGTRLSIL.